What follows are 22 T cell receptor beta chains derived from one specimen sequenced in a study of T-cell memory formation after mild COVID-19. MiXCR, run by TCRdb on the 5' RACE reads, gives a single entry per CDR3 protein. The data show roughly 220,000 distinct CDR3 sequences, around 9.5% seen once. The specimen was PBMCs or a T cell subset sorted from them (not recorded which). The receptor set was obtained from a man aged 18 to 29 who had mild COVID-19 (a few samples of this study predate the infection). Cell type and time point are not known.

CDR3 in amino acids: CSAEGAGTDTQYF. CDR3 nucleotides: TGCAGTGCTGAGGGGGCTGGCACAGATACGCAGTATTTT. The chain carries TRBV20-1 and TRBJ2-3; 7 positions match TRBD1. The CDR3 extends over 13 amino acids. CDR1 is DFQATT, CDR2 SNEGSKA, per germline (reference sequence). V shed 5 bases, J shed 1 base, and the junction held 3 bases outside the gene matches.

The CDR3 loop is CASSSVAKNIQYF. Here the CDR3 DNA reads TGTGCCAGCAGCTCCGTAGCCAAAAACATTCAGTACTTC. The genes are TRBV7-2 and TRBJ2-4, with unresolved D. Germline V gene data show CDR1 as SGHTA and CDR2 as FQGNSA. The CDR3 has 13 amino acids. V gave up 4 bases and J gave up 0 bases, with 4 bases separating them.

This clonotype appeared many times. The rearrangement links TRBV7-2 to TRBJ2-7; TRBD1 matches at 11 bases. With 8 bases clipped from V and 2 bases from J, the junction kept 5 bases outside the gene matches. The CDR3 has 14 residues. Germline V gene data show CDR1 as SGHTA and CDR2 as FQGNSA. CDR3 residues: CASAKDRGPYEQYV. Written as DNA, the CDR3 is TGTGCCAGCGCTAAGGACAGGGGGCCCTACGAGCAGTACGTC.

This clonotype was observed many times. The V and J genes are TRBV2 and TRBJ2-7; weak D call: TRBD1 (5 bases). Trimming took 5 bases from V and 5 from J, leaving 7 bases between them. Germline lookup yields CDR1 SNHLY and CDR2 FYNNEI. This CDR3 contains 11 residues. CDR3 sequence (DNA): TGTGCCAGCAGTCCCAGGGACGAGCAGTACTTC. Amino acids: CASSPRDEQYF.

V gene TRBV13 combines with J gene TRBJ2-2; D not certain. V was shortened by 3 bases and J by 4 bases, with 9 bases between the two germline ends. The germline gives CDR1 PRHDT, CDR2 FYEKMQ (reference sequence). There are 14 residues in the CDR3. CDR3 protein: CASSLDRGTGELFF. CDR3 bases: TGTGCCAGCAGCTTGGACCGTGGCACCGGGGAGCTGTTTTTT.

This clonotype was detected only a few times. CDR3 sequence: CASSTVGSRTDTQYF. In DNA form, the CDR3 reads TGTGCCAGCAGTACGGTCGGGTCTCGCACAGATACGCAGTATTTT. The chain combines TRBV2 with TRBJ2-3; D is uncertain. Trimming cost V 5 bases and J 1 base, with 13 bases left between them. Germline assignment: CDR1 SNHLY and CDR2 FYNNEI. The CDR3 totals 15 residues.

This chain joins TRBV7-3 and TRBJ2-5; D is perhaps TRBD1 or TRBD2 (5 bases each). CDR3 length equals 15 residues. Germline V gives CDR1 SGHTA, CDR2 FQGTGA. Trimming took 2 bases from V and 2 from J, leaving 12 bases between them. The CDR3 DNA follows: TGTGCCAGCAGCTTAGAGGGGCGCCCTCAAGAGACCCAGTACTTC. This gives the protein CASSLEGRPQETQYF.

This clonotype was picked up a small number of times. The chain is built from TRBV20-1 and TRBJ1-1; D gene uncertain. This CDR3 has 15 residues. V lost 1 base to trimming and J lost 1 base, with 13 bases between them. CDR1 is DFQATT, CDR2 SNEGSKA, per germline (reference sequence). The CDR3 DNA follows: TGCAGTGCTAGAGTCTCCGGACGGAGGAACACTGAAGCTTTCTTT. Amino acid sequence: CSARVSGRRNTEAFF.

This clonotype was observed many times. V gene TRBV28 combines with J gene TRBJ2-3, with D maybe TRBD1 (5 bases). Germline V CDR1 and CDR2: MDHEN, SYDVKM. This CDR3 contains 14 residues. V lost 6 bases and J 6 bases, leaving 16 bases between the germline ends. Written as DNA, the CDR3 is TGTGCCAGCAGCATGGCTTCAGGGTTCGATACGCAGTATTTT. Translation gives CASSMASGFDTQYF. Full variable domain (outside the CDR3, taken from reference TRBV28 and TRBJ2-3): DVKVTQSSRYLVKRTGEKVFLECVQDMDHENMFWYRQDPGLGLRLIYFSYDVKMKEKGDIPEGYSVSREKKERFSLILESASTNQTSMYLCASSMASGFDTQYFGPGTRLTVL.

This clonotype appeared a few times. At one boundary the junction diverges from the germline segment, which might be a read error. The rearrangement uses TRBV7-3 and TRBJ2-5, with D unresolved. The CDR3 spans 9 residues. The germline V gene encodes CDR1 SGHTA and CDR2 FQGTGA. The CDR3: CASSLGPPF. CDR3 DNA sequence: TGTGCCAGCAGCTTGGGCCCCCCCTTC. Full variable domain (missing parts from reference TRBV7-3 and TRBJ2-5): GAGVSQTPSNKVTEKGKYVELRCDPISGHTALYWYRQSLGQGPEFLIYFQGTGAADDSGLPNDRFFAVRPEGSVSTLKIQRTERGDSAVYLCASSLGPPFGPGTRLLVL.

This clonotype was found a few times. This chain joins TRBV6-5 and TRBJ1-4; TRBD1 might be the D (5 bases). V dropped 0 bases and J dropped 6 bases, with 8 bases sitting between them. The CDR3 sequence is 14 residues long. Germline V gene sequence: CDR1 MNHEY, CDR2 SVGAGI. The CDR3 sequence: CASSYSGVDEKLFF. The CDR3 DNA reads TGTGCCAGCAGTTACTCAGGGGTGGATGAAAAACTGTTTTTT.

There are many counts of this clonotype. The rearrangement links TRBV30 to TRBJ2-7; TRBD1 aligns across 10 bases. V dropped 2 bases and J dropped 2; count of bases not matched to a gene: 6. This CDR3 spans 15 amino acids. Germline CDR1 and CDR2: GTSNPN and SVGIG (reference sequence). The CDR3 nucleotides read TGTGCCTGGAGTCCGGGACAGGGGATTGCCTACGAGCAGTACTTC. It is translated as CAWSPGQGIAYEQYF.

This clonotype was found a few times. The genes are TRBV6-5 and TRBJ1-1; D call uncertain. Germline CDR1 and CDR2: MNHEY and SVGAGI. Trimming shortened V by 7 bases and J by 2 bases, and 8 bases separated the two germline ends. The CDR3 contains 12 residues. The CDR3 is CASIRGNTEAFF. CDR3 in DNA: TGTGCCAGCATAAGAGGAAACACTGAAGCTTTCTTT.

This clonotype appeared a few times. The V gene is TRBV20-1, the J gene TRBJ1-3; the match to TRBD1 covers 7 bases. The V gene's germline CDR1 is DFQATT and CDR2 SNEGSKA (reference sequence). This CDR3 has 14 amino acids. V shed 6 bases, J shed 0 bases, and the junction held 5 bases outside the gene matches. CDR3 sequence reads: CSASRTGSGNTIYF. CDR3 in DNA: TGCAGTGCAAGCAGGACAGGCTCTGGAAACACCATATATTTT.

This clonotype was seen ten or more times. The chain carries TRBV5-1 and TRBJ2-3; D is ambiguous. CDR1 SGHRS and CDR2 YFSETQ come from the germline V gene. CDR3 length: 12 residues. The V and J ends lost 4 bases and 6 bases respectively, with 9 bases between them. CDR3 sequence reads: CASSQGEDTQYF. The CDR3 DNA reads TGCGCCAGCAGCCAAGGCGAGGATACGCAGTATTTT.

Ten or more counts support this clonotype. This sequence joins TRBV6-6 and TRBJ1-6; D gene unclear. CDR1 is MNHNY and CDR2 is SVGAGI in the germline V gene (reference sequence). V was cut by 2 bases and J by 7 bases, with 6 bases left in between. The CDR3 has 13 amino acids. The CDR3: CASSYIENSPLHF. In DNA form, the CDR3 reads TGTGCCAGCAGTTACATCGAGAATTCACCCCTCCACTTT.

The sample holds many counts of this clonotype. The chain has TRBV20-1 and TRBJ2-3, with TRBD2 identical over 7 bases. J gave up 1 base and V 3 bases, and 1 base lay outside the gene matches. The CDR3 runs 13 residues. Germline lookup yields CDR1 DFQATT and CDR2 SNEGSKA (reference sequence). The CDR3 DNA is TGCAGTGCTAGGAGCGGGGGCACAGATACGCAGTATTTT. Translation: CSARSGGTDTQYF.

At least ten counts were recorded for this clonotype. The chain joins TRBV20-1 to TRBJ2-7; 9 bases agree with TRBD2. Trimming cost V 5 bases and J 4 bases; bases outside gene matches: 18. The CDR3 totals 17 residues. Germline lookup yields CDR1 DFQATT and CDR2 SNEGSKA (reference sequence). DNA of the CDR3: TGCAGTGCTCCTGCCCCGTGGCTAGCGGGGATGGTGTACGAGCAGTACTTC. Its translation: CSAPAPWLAGMVYEQYF.

This clonotype appeared many times. V is TRBV18 and J is TRBJ2-3; tentatively, D is TRBD1 or TRBD2 (5 bases each). Germline CDR1 and CDR2: KGHSH and LQKENI. The CDR3 spans 15 residues. Between the trimmed V and J ends, which lost 6 bases and 7 bases, there was a span of 20 bases. CDR3: CASSLPGRGMNTQYF. CDR3 DNA: TGTGCCAGCTCGCTTCCTGGACGGGGCATGAATACGCAGTATTTT.

This clonotype has only a few counts. This rearrangement joins TRBV18 to TRBJ2-1, with 9 nucleotides matching TRBD2. The germline V gene has CDR1 KGHSH and CDR2 LQKENI. V dropped 5 bases and J dropped 5; count of bases not matched to a gene: 4. This CDR3 is built from 14 residues. The CDR3 coding sequence is TGTGCCAGCTCAAAGGTAGCGGGGGACAATGAGCAGTTCTTC. This encodes CASSKVAGDNEQFF.

The chain is built from TRBV29-1 and TRBJ2-6, with D uncertain. Germline V gene data show CDR1 as SQVTM and CDR2 as ANQGSEA. V shed 6 bases and J shed 2 bases, with 8 bases lying between them. This CDR3 region has 13 residues. CDR3 sequence reads: CSVRAPGANVLTF. In DNA form, the CDR3 reads TGCAGCGTCAGAGCGCCTGGGGCCAACGTCCTGACTTTC.

This clonotype was seen a handful of times. This chain joins TRBV4-1 and TRBJ1-5, with D unresolved. Trimming stripped 3 bases from V and 13 bases from J, with 10 bases between. Germline assignment: CDR1 MGHRA and CDR2 YSYEKL. The length of the CDR3 is 11 residues. As DNA, the CDR3 is TGCGCCAGCAGCCACGGCGGGTTTCAGCATTTT. It translates to CASSHGGFQHF.